The 8 T cell receptor beta chains presented below share a single source sample, sequenced in a study of OX40 agonist ivuxolimab in advanced cancers. Library creation used the immunoSEQ multiplex PCR assay. The table was pulled from immuneACCESS by TCRdb, which kept in-frame rearrangements only. Such tables lose some clones; where checked, under half of the loss comes from unresolved V genes, and the rest has no known cause. The sample table contains about 79,000 clones; only one count was recorded for 94% of them. Together, the top ten hold 8.5% to 10% of the sample. The starting material was CD4+ or CD8+ T cells sorted from blood, obtained in a trial of the OX40 agonist ivuxolimab. Every receptor here comes from an adult with an advanced solid tumor such as melanoma, head and neck, liver or kidney cancer.

The chain joins TRBV10-3 to TRBJ1-2; 7 nucleotides line up with TRBD1. CDR1 and CDR2 from the germline V gene are ENHRY and SYGVKD. This CDR3 has 13 amino acids. The V and J ends lost 8 bases and 6 bases, in that order; junction bases with no gene match: 9. CDR3 sequence reads: CAIQEPGGNGYTF. The CDR3 DNA follows: TGTGCCATCCAGGAGCCAGGGGGAAATGGCTACACCTTC.

The rearrangement joins TRBV6-1 to TRBJ2-7; D call uncertain. The germline CDR1 and CDR2 sequences are MNHNS and SASEGT. Trimming removed 10 bases from V and 0 bases from J, with 19 bases in between. CDR3 length equals 15 residues. In DNA form, the CDR3 reads TGTGCCACCAGCCCAGAGCTGCAGAGCTCCTACGAGCAGTACTTC. This sequence encodes CATSPELQSSYEQYF.

Note on this clone: Relative to the germline gene, one junction end is altered; a read error may explain this. The chain carries TRBV2 and TRBJ2-4; TRBD2 aligns across 8 bases. The CDR3 runs to 11 residues. CDR1 and CDR2 (germline): SNHLY, FYNNEI. CDR3 nucleotide sequence: TGTGCCAGCAGTCCCCCGGGACTAGGAAACTTC. This translates into CASSPPGLGNF. The variable domain in full, completed from reference TRBV2 and TRBJ2-4, reads EPEVTQTPSHQVTQMGQEVILRCVPISNHLYFYWYRQILGQKVEFLVSFYNNEISEKSEIFDDQFSVERPDGSNFTLKIRSTKLEDSAMYFCASSPPGLGNFGAGTRLSVL.

J is TRBJ2-7 and V is TRBV9, with 8 bases lining up with TRBD2. The germline V gene encodes CDR1 SGDLS and CDR2 YYNGEE. CDR3 length equals 14 residues. The V and J ends lost 4 bases and 0 bases, in that order; junction bases with no gene match: 3. The CDR3 here is CASSLSGNSYEQYF. CDR3 in DNA: TGTGCCAGCAGCCTTAGCGGGAACTCCTACGAGCAGTACTTC.

The chain joins TRBV28 to TRBJ2-7, with 9 bases that match TRBD1. CDR1 and CDR2 from the germline V gene are MDHEN and SYDVKM. Trimming removed 2 bases from V and 4 bases from J; junction bases left unmatched: 9. This CDR3 comprises 16 residues. CDR3 nucleotide sequence: TGTGCCAGCAGTTTAGGACCGGGACAGGGTACGTACGAGCAGTACTTC. Its translation: CASSLGPGQGTYEQYF.

This chain joins TRBV6-4 and TRBJ2-1; D not certain. The CDR3 runs to 14 residues. Germline V CDR1 and CDR2: MRHNA, SNTAGT. V lost 0 bases and J 8 bases, leaving 11 bases between the germline ends. Written as DNA, the CDR3 is TGTGCCAGCAGTGACTCCGGGCTCCGGGATGAGCAGTTCTTC. Translating gives CASSDSGLRDEQFF.

V is TRBV27 and J is TRBJ1-5; D is unresolved. Trimming shortened V by 5 bases and J by 3 bases, and 20 bases separated the two germline ends. The CDR3 consists of 17 residues. Germline CDR1 is MNHEY and CDR2 is SMNVEV (reference sequence). CDR3 DNA: TGTGCCAGCAGTCAATCGGTGGAGTGGAATGACAATCAGCCCCAGCATTTT. Its translation: CASSQSVEWNDNQPQHF.

The rearrangement links TRBV19 to TRBJ2-3; D is undetermined. The CDR3 is 13 residues long. The V and J ends lost 3 bases and 1 base respectively, with 5 bases between them. CDR1 is LNHDA and CDR2 is SQIVND in the germline V gene (reference sequence). The CDR3 sequence: CASSMVGTDTQYF. The CDR3 region has the DNA TGTGCCAGTAGTATGGTGGGCACAGATACGCAGTATTTT.